The entry below describes one TCR beta chain. The data were taken from a study of control samples from healthy donors and cancer patients. This CDR3 contains 15 residues. CDR1 is KGHDR and CDR2 is SFDVKD in the germline V gene. V was cut by 9 bases and J by 0 bases, with 17 bases left in between. The protocol was immunoSEQ multiplex PCR, while the TCRdb copy is restricted to in-frame clones and leaves out a portion. The table lists roughly 200,000 clones, 85% to 95% of them singletons, with 1.5% in the top ten. This clonotype was sampled from a man aged 45-65 years in good health. The sequencing sample was made of blood. This chain connects TRBV24-1 to TRBJ2-7; D not certain. The CDR3 DNA reads as TGTGCCACCGGATTTCCCCCGCAGTCCTCCTACGAGCAGTACGTC. Protein product: CATGFPPQSSYEQYV.